These 17 T cell receptor beta chains were all obtained from the same sample, sequenced in a study of blood T cell repertoires in COVID-19. Assay: immunoSEQ multiplex PCR; the TCRdb copy retains only in-frame clones and omits some. The sample consists of approximately 130,000 clones, more than 70% of them appearing once. Input material: peripheral blood. The receptors shown here come from a human donor in a cohort sampled during active COVID-19.

This clone ranks as medium-sized. V usage is TRBV27 and J usage is TRBJ1-1; TRBD1 agrees at 10 bases. The germline V gene has CDR1 MNHEY and CDR2 SMNVEV (reference sequence). After removal of 5 bases from V and 5 bases from J, the junction contained 5 bases not matched to a gene. The CDR3 covers 14 residues. The CDR3 sequence is CASSDRGPRTEAFF. CDR3 coding DNA: TGTGCCAGCAGTGACAGGGGGCCGAGGACTGAAGCTTTCTTT.

This chain connects TRBV18 to TRBJ1-2; 7 nucleotides align to TRBD1. The CDR3 extends over 15 amino acids. J gave up 10 bases and V 3 bases, and 14 bases lay outside the gene matches. In germline, CDR1 is KGHSH, CDR2 LQKENI. CDR3 nucleotide sequence: TGTGCCAGCTCACCGCTCGTAGACAGGGCTAAGGACTACACCTTC. Translation: CASSPLVDRAKDYTF.

This chain uses TRBV11-3 with TRBJ2-2; 11 bases map to TRBD2. Germline values: CDR1 SGHNT, CDR2 YENEEA. Unmatched junction bases numbered 4, after V lost 1 base and J lost 6 bases. CDR3 length: 16 amino acids. CDR3 sequence (DNA): TGTGCCAGCAGCTTAGGGCTAGCGGGAGGTCCCGGGGAGCTGTTTTTT. Residues: CASSLGLAGGPGELFF. Looking up the rest from reference TRBV11-3 and TRBJ2-2 gives the full variable domain: EAGVVQSPRYKIIEKKQPVAFWCNPISGHNTLYWYLQNLGQGPELLIRYENEEAVDDSQLPKDRFSAERLKGVDSTLKIQPAELGDSAVYLCASSLGLAGGPGELFFGEGSRLTVL.

This chain joins TRBV7-2 and TRBJ2-3, with 10 bases matching TRBD2. The ends lost 8 bases at V and 6 bases at J; junction bases unmatched: 8. The CDR3 is 14 residues long. Per germline, CDR1 SGHTA and CDR2 FQGNSA. The DNA for the CDR3 is TGTGCCAGCGGAGCGGGGGGGCCTCCGGATACGCAGTATTTT. This gives the protein CASGAGGPPDTQYF.

The chain joins TRBV7-9 to TRBJ1-2; no clear D. This CDR3 spans 14 amino acids. V dropped 7 bases and J dropped 2 bases, with 14 bases sitting between them. The germline CDR1 and CDR2 sequences are SEHNR and FQNEAQ (reference sequence). This CDR3 is CASTTGARNYGYTF. CDR3 nucleotide sequence: TGTGCCAGCACCACGGGAGCCAGGAACTATGGCTACACCTTC.

This clone was seen a single time. CDR3 in DNA: TGCGCCAGCAGCGCCGGACAGGGCTGGACTGAAGCTTTCTTT. Residues: CASSAGQGWTEAFF. The V gene is TRBV5-1, the J gene TRBJ1-1, with 8 bases aligning to TRBD1. This CDR3 has 14 amino acids. The germline V gene has CDR1 SGHRS and CDR2 YFSETQ. The J segment lost 5 bases and the V segment lost 4 bases, leaving 7 bases of the junction unmatched.

This clone has a single count. The V call is TRBV3-1 (or the pseudogene TRBV3-2), the J call TRBJ1-1; D is possibly TRBD1 (6 bases). The V and J ends lost 8 bases and 4 bases respectively, with 14 bases between them. Germline loops: CDR1 LGHDT, CDR2 YNNKEL (reference sequence). CDR3 length: 13 amino acids. CDR3 in amino acids: CASAQGTFTEAFF. CDR3 nucleotides: TGTGCCAGCGCTCAGGGGACCTTCACTGAAGCTTTCTTT.

The chain recombines TRBV6-2 or TRBV6-3 with TRBJ2-7; a weak D match, TRBD1 (5 bases). Germline CDR1 MNHEY, CDR2 SVGEGT. V lost 5 bases and J 4 bases, leaving 21 bases between the germline ends. This CDR3 comprises 16 residues. CDR3 amino acids: CASSHKRQPGLYEQYF. The CDR3 region has the DNA TGTGCCAGCAGTCACAAGCGACAGCCCGGGCTTTACGAGCAGTACTTC.

This rearrangement joins TRBV7-8 to TRBJ2-7; no clear D gene. The CDR3 contains 14 residues. Germline CDR1 SGHVS, CDR2 FQNEAQ. Trimming left V 1 base short and J 0 bases short, with 7 bases between. CDR3 in amino acids: CASSLVPSSYEQYV. In DNA form, the CDR3 reads TGTGCCAGCAGCTTAGTCCCTAGCTCCTACGAGCAGTACGTC.

The gene calls are TRBV7-8 and TRBJ1-1; D is uncertain. The CDR3 consists of 16 residues. Germline V gene lookup returns CDR1 SGHVS and CDR2 FQNEAQ. Trimming removed 2 bases at V and 0 bases at J, with 13 bases between. The DNA of the CDR3 is TGTGCCAGCAGCTTAAGTTTCGCCGGGTTGAACACTGAAGCTTTCTTT. Its translation: CASSLSFAGLNTEAFF.

The chain uses TRBV6-5 and TRBJ1-4; no clear D gene. Trimming pared 6 bases from V and 1 base from J, leaving 12 bases between. The CDR3 extends over 15 amino acids. Germline V gene lookup returns CDR1 MNHEY and CDR2 SVGAGI. CDR3 bases: TGTGCCAGCAGGAAACAGACCGGAACTAATGAAAAACTGTTTTTT. Amino acids: CASRKQTGTNEKLFF.

The chain carries TRBV9 and TRBJ2-3; tentative D call: TRBD1 (5 bases). The CDR3 is 14 amino acids. V lost 2 bases and J lost 1, with 8 bases in between. Germline loops: CDR1 SGDLS, CDR2 YYNGEE. DNA for the CDR3: TGTGCCAGCAGCGTGACAGCCGGCACAGATACGCAGTATTTT. It yields the protein CASSVTAGTDTQYF. The variable domain in full, completed from reference TRBV9 and TRBJ2-3, reads DSGVTQTPKHLITATGQRVTLRCSPRSGDLSVYWYQQSLDQGLQFLIQYYNGEERAKGNILERFSAQQFPDLHSELNLSSLELGDSALYFCASSVTAGTDTQYFGPGTRLTVL.

The chain links TRBV18 to TRBJ1-2, with D maybe TRBD1 (5 bases). This CDR3 contains 14 residues. Germline loops: CDR1 KGHSH, CDR2 LQKENI. The ends were cut back, 2 bases at V and 6 bases at J, with 13 bases in the middle. CDR3 in DNA: TGTGCCAGCTCACCAGCAGGGTCTGGCAATGGCTACACCTTC. It codes for CASSPAGSGNGYTF.

The chain links TRBV18 to TRBJ2-6, with D perhaps matching TRBD1 (5 bases). CDR3 length: 17 amino acids. CDR1 is KGHSH, CDR2 LQKENI, per germline. Trimming pared 1 base from V and 0 bases from J, leaving 10 bases between. The CDR3 here is CASSPQGSSSGANVLTF. The CDR3 DNA reads as TGTGCCAGCTCACCACAGGGGTCAAGCTCTGGGGCCAACGTCCTGACTTTC.

This clone was seen just once. This sequence joins TRBV7-2 and TRBJ1-2; 7 bases agree with TRBD1. The CDR3 runs 14 residues. Germline V gene sequence: CDR1 SGHTA, CDR2 FQGNSA. The trim removed 6 bases at V and 6 bases at J, leaving 10 bases unmatched. The CDR3 is CASSFRDSLNGYTF. The CDR3 region has the DNA TGTGCCAGCAGTTTCCGGGACAGCTTAAATGGCTACACCTTC.

The gene calls are TRBV10-1 and TRBJ2-2, with a tentative D call TRBD1 (6 bases). The CDR3 sequence is 16 residues long. Germline V gene sequence: CDR1 WNHNN, CDR2 SYGVQD (reference sequence). The germline V and J ends were trimmed by 3 bases and 0 bases, with 11 bases remaining between them. The CDR3 DNA reads TGCGCCAGCAGTGACCTCAGGGGCGCGAACACCGGGGAGCTGTTTTTT. It is translated as CASSDLRGANTGELFF.

This clone occurred once. This rearrangement joins TRBV6-2 or TRBV6-3 to TRBJ1-1; the D is unclear. Looked up from germline, CDR1 is MNHEY and CDR2 is SVGEGT. CDR3 length: 14 amino acids. V lost 3 bases to trimming and J lost 4 bases, with 12 bases between them. CDR3 protein: CASSYLSRGTEAFF. The CDR3 nucleotides read TGTGCCAGCAGTTATTTGTCCCGGGGCACTGAAGCTTTCTTT.